The 9 T cell receptor beta chains below come from one sample, sequenced in a study of CD8 T cells in Susac syndrome. Reverse transcription of roughly 0.5 to 1 ug RNA was carried out with random hexamers. TCRdb used MiXCR to reprocess the immunoSEQ multiplex PCR reads, holding one entry per CDR3 protein. The sample has about 280,000 distinct CDR3 sequences, approximately 84% seen once; the top ten hold about 0.11%. Sequences were obtained from CD8+ T cells from PBMCs. The receptors here all came from a human donor with multiple sclerosis.

The J gene is TRBJ1-1, the V gene TRBV9, with 7 bases identical to TRBD1. Germline loops: CDR1 SGDLS, CDR2 YYNGEE. The CDR3 has 16 amino acids. With V trimmed by 4 bases and J by 1 base, 10 bases remained unmatched. The CDR3 protein is CASSPPSGTENTEAFF. CDR3 coding DNA: TGTGCCAGCAGCCCACCAAGCGGGACAGAGAACACTGAAGCTTTCTTT.

This chain links TRBV4-1 with TRBJ2-3, with 7 bases lining up with TRBD2. V lost 0 bases and J lost 4; bases outside the gene matches: 10. The CDR3 length is 17 residues. Germline V gene data show CDR1 as MGHRA and CDR2 as YSYEKL. For the CDR3, the DNA is TGCGCCAGCAGCCAAGATCCCTCCGGGACTACCTCAGATACGCAGTATTTT. Translating it yields CASSQDPSGTTSDTQYF.

The sample holds a few counts of this clonotype. The chain employs TRBV14 and TRBJ2-1; 7 bases are a match to TRBD2. This CDR3 region has 13 residues. V shed 4 bases and J 6 bases; nucleotides not matched to a gene: 3. Germline CDR1 is SGHDN and CDR2 is FVKESK. The CDR3 region is CASSRGGGNEQFF. For the CDR3, the DNA is TGTGCCAGCAGCCGCGGCGGGGGCAATGAGCAGTTCTTC.

The chain recombines TRBV12-3 or TRBV12-4 with TRBJ2-1, with 7 bases that match TRBD2. The junction had 7 bases not matched to a gene; V was cut back by 4 bases and J by 1 base. This CDR3 comprises 16 residues. CDR3 nucleotides: TGTGCCAGCAGTTATTCAGGGAGGGGTTCCTACAATGAGCAGTTCTTC. Its translation is CASSYSGRGSYNEQFF.

The chain's CDR3 is CASSELGTGAYEQYF. DNA for the CDR3: TGTGCCAGCAGTGAATTAGGGACAGGGGCCTACGAGCAGTACTTC. The J gene is TRBJ2-7, the V gene TRBV25-1; 10 bases are shared with TRBD1. Per the germline V gene, CDR1 is MGHDK and CDR2 is SYGVNS. This CDR3 has 15 residues. Losses at the gene ends were 1 base for V and 2 bases for J; bases not matched to a gene: 2.

The rearrangement uses TRBV28 and TRBJ2-2; D might be TRBD1 (6 bases). CDR1 MDHEN and CDR2 SYDVKM come from the germline V gene. The CDR3 runs 16 residues. The V end was cut by 4 bases, the J end by 6 bases, with 18 bases between. CDR3 bases: TGTGCCAGCAGTTCCGGGACAACCAACGGCGCCGGGGAGCTGTTTTTT. Translation gives CASSSGTTNGAGELFF.

V gene TRBV27 combines with J gene TRBJ2-5; TRBD2 is a possible D gene (6 bases). Germline CDR1 MNHEY, CDR2 SMNVEV (reference sequence). V dropped 0 bases and J dropped 3 bases, with 14 bases sitting between them. CDR3 length equals 16 residues. The chain's CDR3 is CASSLSPAGWEETQYF. DNA for the CDR3: TGTGCCAGCAGTTTATCACCTGCGGGGTGGGAAGAGACCCAGTACTTC.

This chain joins TRBV6-5 and TRBJ2-7; 7 positions agree with TRBD2. CDR1 and CDR2 from the germline V gene are MNHEY and SVGAGI. V lost 2 bases, J lost 0 bases, and 1 base stayed unmatched. This CDR3 is 14 amino acids long. The CDR3 nucleotides are TGTGCCAGCAGTTACCGGGAGGACTCCTACGAGCAGTACTTC. Protein: CASSYREDSYEQYF.

V and J are TRBV30 and TRBJ2-1; TRBD2 agrees at 9 bases. Germline assignment: CDR1 GTSNPN and CDR2 SVGIG (reference sequence). After removal of 2 bases from V and 8 bases from J, the junction contained 13 bases not matched to a gene. The CDR3 has 16 residues. CDR3 coding DNA: TGTGCCTGGAGTCCCCTACCGGGACTAGCTTTTCATGAGCAGTTCTTC. As protein: CAWSPLPGLAFHEQFF.